This T cell receptor (beta chain) came from a study of blood T cell repertoires in COVID-19. At the level of the study: Collection of acute and convalescent COVID-19 samples took place in the United States, Italy and Spain. From T cells, B-cell-depleted T cells, or PBMCs came the material, which was cDNA or gDNA.

Original processing notes: Nucleated cell counts were estimated from reference gene primer amplification. Repertoires were generated with immunoSEQ multiplex PCR, while TCRdb's copy carries only in-frame clones and drops some. V, J and clone size reflect that table, while D and trimming were determined from the DNA. Of 50,000 to 75,000 clones detected, 65% to 80% appear once; the ten largest clones hold 15% to 20%. Germline CDR1 reads SGHDT; CDR2 reads YYEEEE. V lost 4 bases and J lost 3, with 19 bases in between. The CDR3 has 16 residues. The rearrangement joins TRBV5-6 to TRBJ2-5; tentatively, D is TRBD2 (6 bases). The specimen was peripheral blood. The source is a man in his sixties with acute or convalescent COVID-19. The DNA of the CDR3 is TGTGCCAGCAGCAGAGGACGACCCGGAGGGGAAGAGACCCAGTACTTC. Translating gives CASSRGRPGGEETQYF.